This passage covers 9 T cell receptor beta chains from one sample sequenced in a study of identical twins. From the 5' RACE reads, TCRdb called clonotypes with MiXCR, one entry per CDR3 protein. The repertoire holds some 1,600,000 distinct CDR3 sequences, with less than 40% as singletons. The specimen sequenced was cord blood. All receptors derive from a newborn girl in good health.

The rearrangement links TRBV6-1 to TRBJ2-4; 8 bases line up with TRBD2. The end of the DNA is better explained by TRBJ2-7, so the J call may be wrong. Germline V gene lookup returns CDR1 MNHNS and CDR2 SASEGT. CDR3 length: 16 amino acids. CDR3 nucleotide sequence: TGTGCCAGCAGTCCTAGGACTAGCTCGGAATACTACGAGCAGTACTTC. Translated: CASSPRTSSEYYEQYF.

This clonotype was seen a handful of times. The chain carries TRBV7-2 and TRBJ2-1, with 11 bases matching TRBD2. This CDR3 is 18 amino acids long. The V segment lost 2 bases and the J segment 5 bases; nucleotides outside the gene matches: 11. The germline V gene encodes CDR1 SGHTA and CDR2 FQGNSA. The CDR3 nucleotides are TGTGCCAGCAGCTTAAATTTTCGAGGGACTAGCGGCAACAATGAGCAGTTCTTC. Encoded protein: CASSLNFRGTSGNNEQFF.

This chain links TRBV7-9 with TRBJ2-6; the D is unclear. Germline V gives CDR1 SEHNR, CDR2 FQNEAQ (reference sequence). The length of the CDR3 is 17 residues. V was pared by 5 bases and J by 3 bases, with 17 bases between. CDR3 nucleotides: TGTGCCAGCAGCCTAGGTCAGACTCTAATTGGGGCCAACGTCCTGACTTTC. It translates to CASSLGQTLIGANVLTF.

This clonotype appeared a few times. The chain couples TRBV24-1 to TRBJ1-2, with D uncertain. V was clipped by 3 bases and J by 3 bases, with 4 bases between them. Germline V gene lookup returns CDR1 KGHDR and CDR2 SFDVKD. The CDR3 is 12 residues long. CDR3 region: CATSDRDYGYTF. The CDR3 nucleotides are TGTGCCACCAGTGATCGGGACTATGGCTACACCTTC.

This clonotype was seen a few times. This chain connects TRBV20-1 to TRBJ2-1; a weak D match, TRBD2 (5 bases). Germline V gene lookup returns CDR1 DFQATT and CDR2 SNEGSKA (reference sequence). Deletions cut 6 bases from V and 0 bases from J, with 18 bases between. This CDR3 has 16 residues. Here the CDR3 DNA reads TGCAGTGCCGTAGGAAAAGCGGAGCACTCCTACAATGAGCAGTTCTTC. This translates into CSAVGKAEHSYNEQFF.

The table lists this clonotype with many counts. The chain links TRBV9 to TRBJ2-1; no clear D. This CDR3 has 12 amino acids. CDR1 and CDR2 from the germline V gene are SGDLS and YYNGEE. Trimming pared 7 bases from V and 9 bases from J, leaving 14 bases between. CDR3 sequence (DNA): TGTGCCAGCGGAAAGACCCCGCCTGAGCAGTTCTTC. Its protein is CASGKTPPEQFF.

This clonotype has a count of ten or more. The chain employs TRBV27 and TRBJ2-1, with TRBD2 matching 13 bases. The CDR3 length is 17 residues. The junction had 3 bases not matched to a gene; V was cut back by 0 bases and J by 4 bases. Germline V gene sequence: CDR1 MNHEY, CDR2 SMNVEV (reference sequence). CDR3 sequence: CASSLSLLAGGYNEQFF. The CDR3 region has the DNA TGTGCCAGCAGTTTATCCTTACTAGCGGGAGGGTACAATGAGCAGTTCTTC.

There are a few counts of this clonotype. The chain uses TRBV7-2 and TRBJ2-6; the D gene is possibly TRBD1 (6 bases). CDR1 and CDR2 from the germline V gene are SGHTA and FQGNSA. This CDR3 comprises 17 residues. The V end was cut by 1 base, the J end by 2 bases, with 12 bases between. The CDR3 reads CASSLGQGRAGANVLTF. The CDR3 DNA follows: TGTGCCAGCAGCTTAGGGCAGGGGAGAGCTGGGGCCAACGTCCTGACTTTC.

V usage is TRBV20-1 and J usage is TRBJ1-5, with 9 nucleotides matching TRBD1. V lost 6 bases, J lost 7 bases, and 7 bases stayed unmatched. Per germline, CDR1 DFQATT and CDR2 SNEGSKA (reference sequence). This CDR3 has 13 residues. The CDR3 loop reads CSANRGREQPQHF. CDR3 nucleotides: TGCAGTGCAAACAGGGGGCGGGAGCAGCCCCAGCATTTT.